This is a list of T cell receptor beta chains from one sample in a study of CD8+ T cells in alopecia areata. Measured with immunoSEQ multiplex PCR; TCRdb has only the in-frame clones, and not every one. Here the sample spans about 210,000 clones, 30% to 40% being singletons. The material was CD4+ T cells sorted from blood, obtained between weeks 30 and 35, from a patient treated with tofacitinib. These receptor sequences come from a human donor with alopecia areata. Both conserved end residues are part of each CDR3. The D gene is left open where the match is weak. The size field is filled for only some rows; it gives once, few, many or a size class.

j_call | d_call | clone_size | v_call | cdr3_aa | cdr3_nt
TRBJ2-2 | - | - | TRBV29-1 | CSVLTGGSTGELFF | TGCAGCGTTTTGACAGGAGGCAGCACCGGGGAGCTGTTTTTT
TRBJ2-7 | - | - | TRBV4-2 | CASSRQEDITYEQYF | TGTGCCAGCAGCCGCCAAGAGGACATAACCTACGAGCAGTACTTC
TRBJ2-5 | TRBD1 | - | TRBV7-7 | CASSLSGTGETQYF | TGTGCTAGCAGCTTATCAGGGACAGGGGAGACCCAGTACTTC
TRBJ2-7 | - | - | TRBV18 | CASSPRTGPSYEQYF | TGTGCCAGCTCACCAAGAACAGGGCCCTCCTACGAGCAGTACTTC
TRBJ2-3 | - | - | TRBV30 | CAWRGQGTDTQYF | TGTGCCTGGAGGGGGCAGGGCACAGATACGCAGTATTTT
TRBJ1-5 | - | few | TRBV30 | CAWSVPLGGNQPQHF | TGTGCCTGGAGTGTACCCCTCGGGGGCAATCAGCCCCAGCATTTT
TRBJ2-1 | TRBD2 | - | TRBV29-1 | CSVEKRGRRSYNEQFF | TGCAGCGTTGAGAAGCGCGGGAGGCGCTCCTACAATGAGCAGTTCTTC
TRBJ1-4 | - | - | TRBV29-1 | CSARPVGDEKLFF | TGCAGCGCGAGGCCGGTAGGGGATGAAAAACTGTTTTTT
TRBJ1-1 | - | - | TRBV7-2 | CASSSWRPRGTEAFF | TGTGCCAGCAGCTCCTGGAGACCACGGGGCACTGAAGCTTTCTTT
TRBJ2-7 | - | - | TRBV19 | CASSIESDRDEQYF | TGTGCCAGTAGTATTGAGTCCGATAGGGACGAGCAGTACTTC
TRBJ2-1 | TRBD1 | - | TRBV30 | CAWTLQGAGEQFF | TGTGCCTGGACCCTACAGGGGGCAGGGGAGCAGTTCTTC
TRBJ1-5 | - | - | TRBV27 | CASSLGGVSNQPQHF | TGTGCCAGCAGTTTAGGGGGGGTTAGCAATCAGCCCCAGCATTTT
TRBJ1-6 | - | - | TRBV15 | CATSRDPRGVNSPLHF | TGTGCCACCAGCAGAGATCCCAGGGGCGTGAATTCACCCCTCCACTTT
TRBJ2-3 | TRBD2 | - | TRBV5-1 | CASTTSRTSTDTQYF | TGCGCCAGCACGACTAGCCGAACTAGCACAGATACGCAGTATTTT
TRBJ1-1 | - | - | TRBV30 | CAWSFSKNTEAFF | TGTGCCTGGAGTTTCAGTAAGAACACTGAAGCTTTCTTT
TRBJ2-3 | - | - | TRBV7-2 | CASSLRNTQYF | TGTGCCAGCAGCTTACGAAATACGCAGTATTTT
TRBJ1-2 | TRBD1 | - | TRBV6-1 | CASSETDRVVYGYTF | TGTGCCAGCAGTGAGACGGACAGGGTGGTATATGGCTACACCTTC
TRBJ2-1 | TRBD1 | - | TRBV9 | CASSADRTYNEQFF | TGTGCCAGCAGCGCGGACAGGACTTACAATGAGCAGTTCTTC
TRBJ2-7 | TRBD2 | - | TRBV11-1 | CASSSGLAGGRGEQYF | TGTGCCAGCAGCTCCGGACTAGCGGGGGGCCGGGGCGAGCAGTACTTC
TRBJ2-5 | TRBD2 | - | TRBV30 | CAWNPLAAGETQYF | TGTGCCTGGAACCCTCTCGCAGCGGGGGAGACCCAGTACTTC
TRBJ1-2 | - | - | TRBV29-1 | CSVEGWGVGYTF | TGCAGCGTTGAAGGTTGGGGAGTGGGCTACACCTTC
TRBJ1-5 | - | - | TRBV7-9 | CASSLRTDNQPQHF | TGTGCCAGCAGCTTAAGGACAGACAATCAGCCCCAGCATTTT
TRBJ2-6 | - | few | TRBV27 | CASSPQKTNSGANVLTF | TGTGCCAGCAGTCCGCAGAAGACGAACTCTGGGGCCAACGTCCTGACTTTC
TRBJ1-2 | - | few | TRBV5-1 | CASSLGPTYGYTF | TGCGCCAGCAGCTTGGGACCGACCTATGGCTACACCTTC
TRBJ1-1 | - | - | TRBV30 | CAWSPAGGGGYTEAFF | TGTGCCTGGAGCCCCGCCGGGGGAGGGGGATACACTGAAGCTTTCTTT
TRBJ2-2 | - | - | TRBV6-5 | CASRSGSPNTGELFF | TGTGCCAGCAGGTCAGGGAGCCCGAACACCGGGGAGCTGTTTTTT
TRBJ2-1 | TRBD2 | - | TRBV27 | CASIPPGGRYNEQFF | TGTGCCAGCATCCCCCCGGGGGGTCGATACAATGAGCAGTTCTTC
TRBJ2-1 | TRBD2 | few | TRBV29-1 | CSVEDTNGRALNEQFF | TGCAGCGTTGAAGATACCAACGGGAGGGCCTTAAATGAGCAGTTCTTC
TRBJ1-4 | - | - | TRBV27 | CASSLSNTRRKLFF | TGTGCCAGCAGTTTATCGAATACCAGACGGAAACTGTTTTTT
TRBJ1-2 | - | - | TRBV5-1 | CASSTGNYGYTF | TGCGCCAGCAGTACGGGTAACTATGGCTACACCTTC
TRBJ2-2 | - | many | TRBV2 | CASDSFPGVIAGELFF | TGTGCCAGCGACTCGTTTCCGGGAGTAATCGCCGGGGAGCTGTTTTTT
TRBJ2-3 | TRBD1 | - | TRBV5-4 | CASSLGQGVDTQYF | TGTGCCAGCAGCTTAGGACAGGGAGTAGATACGCAGTATTTT
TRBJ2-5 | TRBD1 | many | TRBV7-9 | CASSGYRGRETQYF | TGTGCCAGCAGCGGCTACAGGGGTAGGGAGACCCAGTACTTC
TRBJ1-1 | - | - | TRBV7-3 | CASSMTVNTEAFF | TGTGCCAGCAGCATGACAGTGAACACTGAAGCTTTCTTT
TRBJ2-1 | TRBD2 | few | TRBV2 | CASKTSGGEQFF | TGTGCCAGCAAGACGTCGGGGGGTGAGCAGTTCTTC
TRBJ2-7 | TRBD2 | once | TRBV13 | CASSTRGGFYEQYF | TGTGCCAGCAGTACCCGGGGAGGGTTCTACGAGCAGTACTTC
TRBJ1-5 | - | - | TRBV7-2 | CASSLARTPNQPQHF | TGTGCCAGCAGCTTAGCGCGGACTCCCAATCAGCCCCAGCATTTT
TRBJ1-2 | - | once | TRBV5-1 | CASREREVGSNYGYTF | TGCGCCAGCAGGGAAAGGGAGGTCGGATCTAACTATGGCTACACCTTC
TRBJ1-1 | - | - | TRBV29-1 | CSTDLGGARVPDTEAFF | TGCAGCACGGACCTAGGGGGGGCTCGGGTCCCGGACACTGAAGCTTTCTTT
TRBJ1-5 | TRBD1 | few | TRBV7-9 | CASSGTGGHQPQHF | TGTGCCAGCAGCGGGACAGGGGGGCATCAGCCCCAGCATTTT
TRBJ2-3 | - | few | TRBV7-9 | CASSFTGLLDTQYF | TGTGCCAGCAGTTTTACAGGGCTTTTGGATACGCAGTATTTT
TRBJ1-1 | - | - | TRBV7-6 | CASSSPLLRAPWTEAFF | TGTGCCAGCAGCTCCCCGTTGCTGAGGGCCCCGTGGACTGAAGCTTTCTTT
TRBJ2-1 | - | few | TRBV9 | CASSMGPLGNEQFF | TGTGCCAGCAGCATGGGCCCCCTCGGCAATGAGCAGTTCTTC
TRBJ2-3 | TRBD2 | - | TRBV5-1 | CASSLVTGGTDTQYF | TGCGCCAGCAGCTTGGTAACGGGGGGAACAGATACGCAGTATTTT